These T cell receptor beta chains were read from a single sample in a study of T-cell reconstitution after alpha-beta-depleted transplantation in children. TCRdb independently ran MiXCR on the PCR reads; one entry per CDR3 protein. The data hold 100,000 or so distinct CDR3 sequences, with 4.5% to 7.5% observed a single time. The source material was PBMCs, mostly from graft donor cells, sampled 60 days after TCRalphabeta/CD19-depleted stem cell transplant. The receptor source for this set is a female patient aged 2-15 years who had a stem cell transplant for Fanconi anemia, so the T cells may come from the graft donor. CDR3s include the opening cysteine and the closing phenylalanine or tryptophan. The D gene is left open where the match is weak. Some rows have no size entry. The others give once, few or many, or a class for an expanded clone.

V gene	D gene	clone size	J gene	CDR3 protein	CDR3 DNA
TRBV20-1	TRBD2	.	TRBJ2-4	CSAGRLAGETGIQYF	TGCAGTGCTGGACGCCTAGCGGGGGAAACGGGAATTCAGTACTTC
TRBV5-1	.	few	TRBJ2-2	CASSLMVSPGELFF	TGCGCCAGCAGCTTAATGGTCTCGCCCGGGGAGCTGTTTTTT
TRBV20-1	.	many	TRBJ2-7	CSAREEKMGLYEQYF	TGCAGTGCTAGGGAAGAAAAAATGGGGCTCTACGAGCAGTACTTC
TRBV7-3	.	many	TRBJ2-1	CASSSPGDYYNEQFF	TGTGCCAGCAGCTCCCCAGGAGATTACTACAATGAGCAGTTCTTC
TRBV3-1	.	many	TRBJ2-7	CASSTRIVLAKSYEQYF	TGTGCCAGCAGCACAAGAATCGTCCTAGCGAAGTCCTACGAGCAGTACTTC
TRBV19	.	many	TRBJ2-2	CASSTNAGFTGELFF	TGTGCCAGTAGTACCAACGCCGGGTTCACCGGGGAGCTGTTTTTT
TRBV11-2	.	many	TRBJ2-3	CASSFLTGTLTDTQYF	TGTGCCAGCAGCTTCCTTACCGGGACCCTCACAGATACGCAGTATTTT
TRBV5-1	TRBD1	many	TRBJ2-5	CASSRDRDETQYF	TGCGCCAGCAGCAGGGACAGGGATGAGACCCAGTACTTC
TRBV2	TRBD1	few	TRBJ2-7	CASSRDRDPGYEQYF	TGTGCCAGCAGTAGAGACAGGGACCCGGGGTACGAGCAGTACTTC
TRBV6-5	.	.	TRBJ2-3	CASSYSHEEDTQYF	TGTGCCAGCAGTTACTCTCATGAGGAAGATACGCAGTATTTT
TRBV29-1	TRBD2	many	TRBJ2-1	CSVELLAGGRLYNEQFF	TGCAGCGTTGAGTTACTAGCGGGAGGCCGCCTCTACAATGAGCAGTTCTTC
TRBV3-1	.	few	TRBJ2-3	CASSHPNDFFTDTQYF	TGTGCCAGCAGCCACCCCAACGACTTTTTCACAGATACGCAGTATTTT
TRBV7-8	.	many	TRBJ2-3	CASSPTYGGGDTQYF	TGTGCCAGCAGCCCGACGTATGGGGGCGGAGATACGCAGTATTTT
TRBV5-1	.	.	TRBJ2-7	CASTGTPTSYEQYF	TGCGCCAGCACCGGGACACCGACCTCCTACGAGCAGTACTTC
TRBV29-1	TRBD1	many	TRBJ1-1	CSASGQEAGEAFF	TGCAGCGCCTCAGGACAGGAGGCAGGCGAAGCTTTCTTT
TRBV5-1	.	.	TRBJ2-7	CASSFLDRAPYEQYF	TGCGCCAGCAGCTTCCTCGACAGAGCTCCCTACGAGCAGTACTTC
TRBV29-1	.	many	TRBJ2-5	CSAAGQLRETQYF	TGCAGCGCAGCGGGCCAATTGAGGGAGACCCAGTACTTC
TRBV19	.	many	TRBJ2-7	CASSRRDTSYERYF	TGTGCCAGTAGTAGACGGGACACCTCCTACGAGCGGTACTTC
TRBV20-1	TRBD1	many	TRBJ2-7	CSAAGTGPYEQYF	TGCAGTGCAGCCGGGACAGGTCCCTACGAGCAGTACTTC
TRBV6-2/TRBV6-3	.	many	TRBJ2-7	CASSYGEAYEQYF	TGTGCCAGCAGTTACGGGGAAGCGTACGAGCAGTACTTC
TRBV20-1	TRBD1	few	TRBJ2-3	CSARSHRGTDTQYF	TGCAGTGCTAGGTCCCACAGGGGGACAGATACGCAGTATTTT
TRBV6-6	.	many	TRBJ2-7	CASSYRGQGEQYF	TGTGCCAGCAGTTACAGGGGCCAGGGGGAGCAGTACTTC
TRBV24-1	TRBD1	many	TRBJ2-5	CATSDPLQGAGETQYF	TGTGCCACCAGTGATCCCCTGCAGGGGGCAGGGGAGACCCAGTACTTC
TRBV7-6	.	.	TRBJ2-7	CASTAAGNSYEQYF	TGTGCCAGCACCGCCGCCGGGAACTCCTACGAGCAGTACTTC
TRBV30	TRBD1	many	TRBJ2-4	CAREGAAKNIQYF	TGTGCCCGCGAGGGGGCGGCCAAAAACATTCAGTACTTC
TRBV27	.	many	TRBJ2-3	CASSFWAGRADTQYF	TGTGCCAGCAGTTTTTGGGCCGGTCGCGCAGATACGCAGTATTTT
TRBV25-1	.	many	TRBJ1-5	CASSEWDSNQPQHF	TGTGCCAGCAGTGAATGGGATAGCAATCAGCCCCAGCATTTT
TRBV5-1	.	many	TRBJ2-1	CASSLSAGSYNEQFF	TGCGCCAGCAGCTTGTCGGCGGGCTCCTACAATGAGCAGTTCTTC
TRBV11-2	TRBD2	.	TRBJ2-7	CASSLSPGTSKSSYEQYF	TGTGCCAGCAGCTTATCCCCCGGGACTAGCAAGTCTTCCTACGAGCAGTACTTC
TRBV12-3/TRBV12-4	.	.	TRBJ1-1	CASSFSPGSGTEAFF	TGTGCCAGCAGTTTTTCGCCAGGGTCCGGTACTGAAGCTTTCTTT
TRBV7-3	.	many	TRBJ2-1	CASSFSGSNEQFF	TGTGCCAGCAGCTTCTCCGGGAGCAATGAGCAGTTCTTC
TRBV12-3/TRBV12-4	.	few	TRBJ2-1	CASSLEIYNEQFF	TGTGCCAGCAGTTTAGAGATATACAATGAGCAGTTCTTC
TRBV7-2	TRBD2	many	TRBJ2-3	CASSLSRGGGTDTQYF	TGTGCCAGCAGCTTATCCCGGGGGGGGGGCACAGATACGCAGTATTTT
TRBV3-1	TRBD1	few	TRBJ2-1	CASSQDIKETGLNPIYNEQFF	TGTGCCAGCAGCCAAGATATTAAGGAGACAGGGCTGAACCCCATTTACAATGAGCAGTTCTTC
TRBV5-5	.	few	TRBJ2-1	CASSFYSGRQFF	TGTGCCAGCAGCTTTTATAGCGGAAGGCAGTTCTTC
TRBV12-3/TRBV12-4	.	many	TRBJ2-3	CASSWSDIFGDTQYF	TGTGCCAGCAGTTGGTCGGACATATTCGGAGATACGCAGTATTTT
TRBV12-3/TRBV12-4	.	few	TRBJ1-2	CASSLGAAAYGYTF	TGTGCCAGCAGTTTAGGCGCGGCAGCTTATGGCTACACCTTC
TRBV20-1	TRBD1	many	TRBJ2-3	CSATQGTQGADTQYF	TGCAGTGCCACTCAGGGGACACAGGGGGCTGATACGCAGTATTTT
TRBV11-1	.	few	TRBJ2-1	CASSSVGLTDHNEQFF	TGTGCCAGCAGCTCAGTGGGACTTACTGACCATAATGAGCAGTTCTTC
TRBV3-1	TRBD2	many	TRBJ2-1	CASSQDPGRAREQFF	TGTGCCAGCAGCCAAGATCCCGGGAGGGCCCGTGAGCAGTTCTTC
TRBV5-1	.	many	TRBJ2-1	CASSSGTTTYNEQFF	TGCGCCAGCAGCTCCGGGACCACAACCTACAATGAGCAGTTCTTC
TRBV7-2	TRBD2	few	TRBJ2-7	CASSPGLAGLYEQYF	TGTGCCAGCAGCCCGGGACTAGCGGGGCTTTACGAGCAGTACTTC
TRBV25-1	.	few	TRBJ2-2	CASRGGGTGELFF	TGTGCCAGCAGGGGTGGGGGAACCGGGGAGCTGTTTTTT